The entry that follows covers one T cell receptor beta chain sequence. Its antigen is unidentified. The CDR3 runs to 12 residues. CDR1 is SGHRS, CDR2 YFSETQ, per germline. Trimming took off 4 bases at V and 0 bases at J, with 4 bases between the two ends. These data originate in a study of CD8+ T cells in alopecia areata. Regarding the study as a whole: Scalp samples also contribute reads from the resident alphabeta T cells found in normal skin. An increase in clonality over normal scalp was evident in lesional scalp, especially alopecia totalis/universalis. With patients, TCR sharing proved less clear than in mice, a difference possibly related to HLA.

Separation by sorting yielded CD4+ and CD8+ T cells from PBMCs. Extraction and reverse transcription of RNA yielded cDNA as the sequencing template. Assay used: immunoSEQ multiplex PCR; TCRdb lists only in-frame clones, some missing. The table includes 110,000 or so clones, over 60% detected once. This receptor was identified in a human donor in good health. The sequenced sample was CD4+ T cells sorted from blood. The J gene is TRBJ2-5, the V gene TRBV5-1; D gene unclear. CDR3 DNA: TGCGCCAGCAGCCGTTACCAAGAGACCCAGTACTTC. This translates into CASSRYQETQYF. Together with reference TRBV5-1 and TRBJ2-5, the CDR3 gives the full variable domain: KAGVTQTPRYLIKTRGQQVTLSCSPISGHRSVSWYQQTPGQGLQFLFEYFSETQRNKGNFPGRFSGRQFSNSRSEMNVSTLELGDSALYLCASSRYQETQYFGPGTRLLVL.